These 9 T cell receptor beta chains originate from one sample sequenced in a study of OX40 agonist ivuxolimab in advanced cancers. TCRdb's table, derived via immunoSEQ multiplex PCR, lists solely in-frame clones and lacks some. This sample has about 80,000 clones, with roughly 84% found just once. The starting material was CD4+ or CD8+ T cells sorted from blood, obtained in a trial of the OX40 agonist ivuxolimab. These receptors were taken from an adult with an advanced solid tumor such as melanoma, head and neck, liver or kidney cancer.

Regarding this clone: A junction end diverges from the germline sequence, so it may reflect a read error. The chain combines TRBV7-2 with TRBJ1-2; tentatively, D is TRBD1 (5 bases). The germline gives CDR1 SGHTA, CDR2 FQGNSA. The CDR3 sequence is 15 residues long. CDR3 loop: CASSLGQGKNYDYTF. The CDR3 nucleotides are TGTGCCAGCAGCTTAGGGCAGGGTAAAAACTATGACTACACCTTC.

The V gene is TRBV9, the J gene TRBJ2-2; D not certain. Trimming pared 0 bases from V and 11 bases from J, leaving 11 bases between. CDR1 is SGDLS, CDR2 YYNGEE, per germline. This CDR3 region has 13 residues. CDR3 region: CASSVAPVSELFF. The CDR3, as DNA: TGTGCCAGCAGCGTAGCTCCTGTTTCCGAGCTGTTTTTT.

The chain joins TRBV5-6 to TRBJ2-3, with a tentative D call TRBD2 (5 bases). The V and J ends lost 0 bases and 4 bases respectively, with 6 bases between them. CDR1 and CDR2 from the germline V gene are SGHDT and YYEEEE. The CDR3 is 13 residues long. CDR3 amino acids: CASSLARADTQYF. The CDR3 DNA sequence: TGTGCCAGCAGCTTGGCGAGGGCAGATACGCAGTATTTT.

The V call is TRBV18, the J call TRBJ2-5; D is perhaps TRBD2 (6 bases). CDR3 size: 15 residues. Germline V CDR1 and CDR2: KGHSH, LQKENI. Trimming removed 4 bases from V and 4 bases from J, with 16 bases in between. The CDR3 sequence is CASSRRDWRGETQYF. The CDR3 nucleotides are TGTGCCAGCTCACGAAGGGACTGGCGGGGAGAGACCCAGTACTTC.

This clone was detected a few times. The germline gene is not matched at one end of the junction; a read error may be the cause. This chain links TRBV20-1 with TRBJ2-1; no clear D. From germline, CDR1 is DFQATT and CDR2 SNEGSKA (reference sequence). This CDR3 is built from 11 residues. In DNA, the CDR3 is TGCAGTGCAACCTCCTTCAATGAGCAGTTCTTC. Its translation: CSATSFNEQFF.

The chain couples TRBV19 to TRBJ1-2; TRBD1 matches at 9 bases. Germline CDR1 reads LNHDA; CDR2 reads SQIVND (reference sequence). With V trimmed by 5 bases and J by 4 bases, 11 bases remained unmatched. The CDR3 covers 16 residues. The CDR3 spells CASSLPTGGKFYGYTF. DNA of the CDR3: TGTGCCAGTAGTCTCCCTACAGGGGGCAAGTTCTATGGCTACACCTTC.

CDR3 loop: CASSISTGTANTGELFF. CDR3 DNA sequence: TGTGCCAGCAGCATATCAACCGGGACAGCGAACACCGGGGAGCTGTTTTTT. V and J are TRBV7-2 and TRBJ2-2; 7 bases fit TRBD1. CDR3 length: 17 amino acids. J was trimmed by 0 bases and V by 5 bases; bases with no gene match: 9. Germline-derived CDR1 and CDR2 are SGHTA and FQGNSA.

Notes on this clone: The sample has other DNA sequences that encode this CDR3 too. The chain carries TRBV5-1 and TRBJ2-1; D tentatively fits TRBD1 or TRBD2 (5 bases each). Deletions cut 0 bases from V and 7 bases from J, with 5 bases between. The CDR3 covers 12 residues. The germline gives CDR1 SGHRS, CDR2 YFSETQ. In DNA, the CDR3 is TGCGCCAGCAGCTTGGGGGGGAATGAGCAGTTCTTC. It yields the protein CASSLGGNEQFF.

In this sample, this clone turned up a few times. V usage is TRBV6-5 and J usage is TRBJ1-5; D is ambiguous. V shed 6 bases and J shed 0 bases, with 9 bases lying between them. Germline-derived CDR1 and CDR2 are MNHEY and SVGAGI. The CDR3 totals 14 residues. The CDR3 DNA reads TGTGCCAGCAGCCGAGTTTATAGCAATCAGCCCCAGCATTTT. As protein: CASSRVYSNQPQHF.